This entry concerns a single T cell receptor beta chain. This receptor's antigen is unknown. It has no much larger one-base neighbor in the sample; base qualities were not kept. The sample is drawn from a study of STAT5B mutations in CD4+ large granular lymphocyte leukemia (dated by TCRdb to 2022 to 2024). Background for the entire study: Among healthy controls, the CDR3 'QG' motif was associated with a particular HLA allele. The study compared the TCRbeta repertoires of patients with CD4+ T-cell large granular lymphocyte leukemia against those of healthy blood donors. Flow cytometry performed on FACSCanto II or FACSVerse showed that the purified fractions had more than 95% purity among lymphocytes.

TCRbeta rearrangements were sequenced from genomic DNA using the immunoSEQ assay at survey resolution. The authors processed their data as follows. In the TCR sequencing data, the lowest productive clonotype frequency that could be detected was 2.59 x 10-5. Analyses included only productive TCRbeta rearrangements, meaning complete and in-frame sequences. Simpson clonality, calculated in the immunoSEQ Analyzer version 3.0, was used as the measure of sample clonality. Clones were categorized by frequency as very rare, small, medium, large (1-20%) or hyperexpanded (>20%). Generation probabilities were estimated with OLGA 1.2.3, V-gene circos plots were made with VDJtools, specificities were looked up in VDJdb, and CDR3 motifs were identified with GLIPH. Drawn from immuneACCESS, this table holds only the in-frame rearrangements with V and J called that TCRdb kept. Clones are partly lost; checked studies trace under half to an unresolved V gene and leave the rest unexplained. For V, J and clone size, that table is used; D and trimming come from the DNA. The sample profile shows about 35,000 clones; around 81% of them were found once. The top ten clones comprise 3.5% to 5% of the sample.

The healthy controls were 37 blood donors, and the buffy coats of these donors were supplied by the Finnish Red Cross blood service. All TCR-sequenced material derived from peripheral blood: patient blood samples and healthy donor buffy coats. Peripheral blood mononuclear cells were isolated by Ficoll-Hypaque gradient centrifugation. CD4+ cells were magnetically purified from the buffy coats of healthy controls. Genomic DNA was extracted with the Gentra Puregene Cell and Tissue kit and quantified on a Qubit 2.0 fluorometer. Study-wide conclusions, independent of this receptor: Greater clonality appeared to be present in CD4-sorted patient repertoires than in healthy CD4+ repertoires, and the difference was retained after the putative leukemic clones were removed. Enrichment of TRBV06-family usage was observed among the top patient clones (8/27) relative to healthy controls (2/35). The data were not HLA-matched, and the higher clonality in CD4+ T-LGLL than in CD8+ T-LGLL could be due to the relatively small sample size. The main leukemic clonotypes were found to be private to each patient, although more than 20% of the main leukemic clonotypes were detected at low frequency in the non-leukemic repertoires of other patients.

CDR3 length: 14 amino acids, cysteine to phenylalanine. The read is trimmed to its CDR3 DNA, 42 bases read in frame from base 1. V is shortened by 0 bases, J by 4 bases, and the region joining them spans 10 bases. Reading the germline V gene gives CDR1 SGDLS and CDR2 YYNGEE. The chain is encoded by TRBV9 joined to TRBJ1-1, with the D gene uncertain. The sample taken for sequencing was CD4+ T cells from blood buffy coats. The origin of this receptor is a human donor in good health. The nucleotide sequence reads as follows: TGTGCCAGCAGCGTAGTGGGCCGGGGCACTGAAGCTTTCTTT. Translated, it reads CASSVVGRGTEAFF.